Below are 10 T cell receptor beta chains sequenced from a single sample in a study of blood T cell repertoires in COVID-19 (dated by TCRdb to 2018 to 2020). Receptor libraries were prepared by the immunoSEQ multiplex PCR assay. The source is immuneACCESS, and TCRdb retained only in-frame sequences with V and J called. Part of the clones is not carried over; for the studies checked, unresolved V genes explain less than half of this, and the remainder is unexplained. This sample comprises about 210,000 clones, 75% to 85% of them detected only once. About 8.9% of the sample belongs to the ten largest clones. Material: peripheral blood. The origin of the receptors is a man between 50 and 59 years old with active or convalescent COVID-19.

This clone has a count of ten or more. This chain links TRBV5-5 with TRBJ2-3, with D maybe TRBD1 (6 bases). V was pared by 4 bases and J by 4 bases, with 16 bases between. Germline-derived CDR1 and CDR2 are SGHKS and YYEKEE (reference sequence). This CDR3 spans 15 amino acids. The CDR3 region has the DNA TGTGCCAGCAGCCCAGGGGAGTTCCCCCCAGATACGCAGTATTTT. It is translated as CASSPGEFPPDTQYF.

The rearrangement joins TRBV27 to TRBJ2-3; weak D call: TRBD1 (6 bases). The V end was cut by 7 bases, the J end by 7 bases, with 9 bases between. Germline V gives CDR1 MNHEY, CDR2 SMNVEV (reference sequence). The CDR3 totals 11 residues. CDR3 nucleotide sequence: TGTGCCAGCACCGACAGGAATACGCAGTATTTT. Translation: CASTDRNTQYF.

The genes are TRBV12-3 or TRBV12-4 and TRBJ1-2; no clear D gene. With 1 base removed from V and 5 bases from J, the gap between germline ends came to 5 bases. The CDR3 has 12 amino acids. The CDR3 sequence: CASSLGRYGYTF. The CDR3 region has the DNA TGTGCCAGCAGTTTAGGGAGGTATGGCTACACCTTC.

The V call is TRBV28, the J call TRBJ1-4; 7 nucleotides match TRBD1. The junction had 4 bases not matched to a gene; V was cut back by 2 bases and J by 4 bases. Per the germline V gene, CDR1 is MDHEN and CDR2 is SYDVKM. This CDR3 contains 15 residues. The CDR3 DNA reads TGTGCCAGCAGTTTACCGGGACAGCTTAATGAAAAACTGTTTTTT. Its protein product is CASSLPGQLNEKLFF.

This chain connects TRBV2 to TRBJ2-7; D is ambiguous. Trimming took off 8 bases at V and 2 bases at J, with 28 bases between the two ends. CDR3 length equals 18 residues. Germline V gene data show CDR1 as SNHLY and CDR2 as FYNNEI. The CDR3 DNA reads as TGTGCCAGCGACCCCCTATCTCCTCGCGCAGGCTCAACCTACGAGCAGTACTTC. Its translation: CASDPLSPRAGSTYEQYF.

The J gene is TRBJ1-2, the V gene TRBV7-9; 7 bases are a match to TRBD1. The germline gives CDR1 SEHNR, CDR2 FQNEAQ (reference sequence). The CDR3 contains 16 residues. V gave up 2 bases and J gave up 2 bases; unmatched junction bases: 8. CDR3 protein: CASSLYSAGGNYGYTF. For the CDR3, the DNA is TGTGCCAGCAGCTTATATTCGGCAGGGGGGAACTATGGCTACACCTTC.

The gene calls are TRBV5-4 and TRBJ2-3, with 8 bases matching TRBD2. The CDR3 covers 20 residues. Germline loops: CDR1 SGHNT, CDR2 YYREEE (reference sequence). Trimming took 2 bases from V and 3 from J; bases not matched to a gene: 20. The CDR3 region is CASSFPGGERGVHGTDTQYF. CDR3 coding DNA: TGTGCCAGCAGCTTCCCCGGGGGGGAGCGGGGTGTTCACGGTACAGATACGCAGTATTTT.

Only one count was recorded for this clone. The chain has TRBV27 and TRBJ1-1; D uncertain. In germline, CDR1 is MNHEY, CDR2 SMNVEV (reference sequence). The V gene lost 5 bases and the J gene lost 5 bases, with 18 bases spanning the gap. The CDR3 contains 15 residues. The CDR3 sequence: CASSQLRTGKTEAFF. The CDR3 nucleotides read TGTGCCAGCAGTCAGCTTCGGACGGGGAAGACTGAAGCTTTCTTT.

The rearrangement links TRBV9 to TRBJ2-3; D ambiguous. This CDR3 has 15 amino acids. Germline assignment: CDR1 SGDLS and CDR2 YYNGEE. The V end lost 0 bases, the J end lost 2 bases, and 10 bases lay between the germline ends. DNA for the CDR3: TGTGCCAGCAGCGTAGCCCCCCGAGTCACAGATACGCAGTATTTT. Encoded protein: CASSVAPRVTDTQYF.

This chain's CDR3 is CSVDPGKDTQYF. For the CDR3, the DNA is TGCAGCGTTGACCCAGGGAAAGATACGCAGTATTTT. This sequence joins TRBV29-1 and TRBJ2-3; tentative D call: TRBD1 (5 bases). From germline, CDR1 is SQVTM and CDR2 ANQGSEA. The germline V and J ends were trimmed by 3 bases and 5 bases, with 9 bases remaining between them. The CDR3 runs 12 residues.